This T cell receptor (beta chain) was documented in a study of blood T cell repertoires in COVID-19. Study-wide background: The United States, Italy and Spain supplied acute and convalescent COVID-19 samples.

In the source study's methods: From reference gene primer amplification, estimates of nucleated cell counts were derived. Produced via immunoSEQ multiplex PCR; TCRdb's table is partial and in-frame only. V, J and clone size derive from that table, while D and trimming were established from the DNA sequence. The table lists some 220,000 clones, 80% of them singletons. CDR3 length: 15 residues. Trimming cost V 7 bases and J 4 bases; bases outside gene matches: 9. Germline V lookup: CDR1 LNHDA, CDR2 SQIVND (reference sequence). This chain links TRBV19 with TRBJ1-5; 8 bases map to TRBD1. The receptor's source is a human donor in a cohort sampled during active COVID-19. The sequenced material came from peripheral blood. CDR3 protein: CASNSGQDRNQPQHF. Here the CDR3 DNA reads TGTGCCAGTAATTCGGGACAGGATCGTAATCAGCCCCAGCATTTT.